The 13 T cell receptor beta chains presented below share a single source sample, sequenced in a study of early T cells in non-severe SARS-CoV-2 infection. A single record per CDR3 protein comes from TCRdb applying MiXCR to the 5' RACE reads. The sample lists 55,000 to 75,000 distinct CDR3 sequences; about 6% were seen once. The sequencing here drew on whole blood, taken at baseline. The receptors stem from an adult who was a healthcare worker with PCR-confirmed SARS-CoV-2 infection or an uninfected control (not recorded which).

In this sample, this clonotype turned up many times. The chain couples TRBV6-1 to TRBJ2-7; a possible D gene is TRBD2 (5 bases). The germline gives CDR1 MNHNS, CDR2 SASEGT. V was shortened by 0 bases and J by 7 bases, with 13 bases between the two germline ends. CDR3 length equals 14 residues. DNA of the CDR3: TGTGCCAGCAGTGAAGCAGCGGCCCTAGGGGAGCAGTACTTC. Translation gives CASSEAAALGEQYF.

The V gene is TRBV6-2 or TRBV6-3, the J gene TRBJ1-5; D remains ambiguous. Between the trimmed V and J ends, which lost 8 bases and 1 base, there was a span of 12 bases. The CDR3 is 14 amino acids. Per germline, CDR1 MNHEY and CDR2 SVGEGT. CDR3 in DNA: TGTGCCAGCGAAAGGGATCCCAGCAATCAGCCCCAGCATTTT. It translates to CASERDPSNQPQHF.

This clonotype showed up many times. The chain combines TRBV30 with TRBJ2-3; 9 bases are a match to TRBD1. CDR1 and CDR2 from the germline V gene are GTSNPN and SVGIG (reference sequence). J gave up 2 bases and V 6 bases, and 9 bases lay outside the gene matches. The CDR3 consists of 15 residues. CDR3 loop: CACSQGQGNTDTQYF. The CDR3 bases are TGTGCCTGCAGCCAAGGACAGGGGAACACAGATACGCAGTATTTT.

This clonotype was counted only a few times. The rearrangement links TRBV6-6 to TRBJ2-3; TRBD1 aligns across 7 bases. CDR1 is MNHNY, CDR2 SVGAGI, per germline (reference sequence). J lost 11 bases, V lost 5 bases, and 4 bases had no gene match. The CDR3 totals 11 residues. The CDR3 nucleotides read TGTGCCAGCAGTACAGGGGAGCGGCAGTATTTT. Its translation is CASSTGERQYF.

Many counts were recorded for this clonotype. The rearrangement links TRBV20-1 to TRBJ2-1; D remains unclear. V lost 1 base and J lost 8, with 12 bases in between. Looked up from germline, CDR1 is DFQATT and CDR2 is SNEGSKA (reference sequence). The length of the CDR3 is 13 residues. CDR3 in amino acids: CSARGDLEHEQFF. In DNA form, the CDR3 reads TGCAGTGCTAGAGGTGACTTGGAGCATGAGCAGTTCTTC.

In this sample, this clonotype turned up many times. The chain is built from TRBV28 and TRBJ1-6, with 10 bases matching TRBD1. Trimming removed 7 bases from V and 4 bases from J; junction bases left unmatched: 1. The germline CDR1 and CDR2 sequences are MDHEN and SYDVKM. This CDR3 has 14 residues. The CDR3 coding sequence is TGTGCCAGCAAGGGACAGGGGTATAATTCACCCCTCCACTTT. Translation: CASKGQGYNSPLHF.

Only a few counts were recorded for this clonotype. The chain couples TRBV7-9 to TRBJ2-1, with 10 bases identical to TRBD2. Germline-derived CDR1 and CDR2 are SEHNR and FQNEAQ (reference sequence). The CDR3 loop spans 18 amino acids. V gave up 6 bases and J gave up 0 bases; unmatched junction bases: 11. CDR3 DNA sequence: TGTGCCAGCAGTTGGGGCCGACTAGCGGGCGCCTCCTACAATGAGCAGTTCTTC. This sequence encodes CASSWGRLAGASYNEQFF.

This clonotype has a count of ten or more. CDR3 protein: CASSPPGQLISGANVLTF. The CDR3 nucleotides are TGTGCCAGCTCACCTCCGGGACAGTTAATCTCTGGGGCCAACGTCCTGACTTTC. The chain employs TRBV18 and TRBJ2-6; TRBD1 aligns across 7 bases. The J segment lost 0 bases and the V segment lost 3 bases, leaving 8 bases of the junction unmatched. In germline, CDR1 is KGHSH, CDR2 LQKENI. The CDR3 spans 18 residues.

There are many counts of this clonotype. V usage is TRBV19 and J usage is TRBJ2-7, with D possibly called TRBD1 or TRBD2 (5 bases each). Germline lookup yields CDR1 LNHDA and CDR2 SQIVND (reference sequence). V was shortened by 5 bases and J by 2 bases, with 13 bases between the two germline ends. CDR3 size: 14 residues. The CDR3 region is CASSSGQDTYEQYF. CDR3 nucleotides: TGTGCCAGTAGTTCGGGGCAGGATACCTACGAGCAGTACTTC.

This clonotype was detected only a few times. The chain is built from TRBV20-1 and TRBJ2-3; 11 nucleotides agree with TRBD2. Germline V gene sequence: CDR1 DFQATT, CDR2 SNEGSKA (reference sequence). Germline trimming cut 5 bases from V and 3 bases from J; bases unmatched to any gene: 4. The CDR3 consists of 14 residues. Written as DNA, the CDR3 is TGCAGTGCTTCACTAGCGGGAGTGACAGATACGCAGTATTTT. Its protein product is CSASLAGVTDTQYF.

This clonotype has at least ten counts. The J gene is TRBJ2-1, the V gene TRBV29-1; TRBD2 matches 12 bases. CDR1 and CDR2 (germline): SQVTM, ANQGSEA. The junction had 6 bases not matched to a gene; V was cut back by 4 bases and J by 5 bases. CDR3 length: 15 amino acids. Written as DNA, the CDR3 is TGCAGCGTTGCTAGCGGGAGGGCATTTGACAATGAGCAGTTCTTC. Translated: CSVASGRAFDNEQFF.

This clonotype has a handful of counts. The chain employs TRBV10-3 and TRBJ2-3; possible D gene TRBD2, 7 bases. The CDR3 spans 13 residues. With 11 bases removed from V and 4 bases from J, the gap between germline ends came to 16 bases. Germline V CDR1 and CDR2: ENHRY, SYGVKD. CDR3 DNA: TGTGCCGTTGGGGGGGCCGAGGCAGATACGCAGTATTTT. Translating it yields CAVGGAEADTQYF.

Only a few counts were recorded for this clonotype. V usage is TRBV4-1 and J usage is TRBJ2-7; 7 bases line up with TRBD2. V was pared by 0 bases and J by 0 bases, with 11 bases of the junction left unmatched. The CDR3 runs to 18 residues. Germline CDR1 reads MGHRA; CDR2 reads YSYEKL. The DNA of the CDR3 is TGCGCCAGCAGCCAAGATACCCCCTCTAGCGGCAGCTCCTACGAGCAGTACTTC. It codes for CASSQDTPSSGSSYEQYF.